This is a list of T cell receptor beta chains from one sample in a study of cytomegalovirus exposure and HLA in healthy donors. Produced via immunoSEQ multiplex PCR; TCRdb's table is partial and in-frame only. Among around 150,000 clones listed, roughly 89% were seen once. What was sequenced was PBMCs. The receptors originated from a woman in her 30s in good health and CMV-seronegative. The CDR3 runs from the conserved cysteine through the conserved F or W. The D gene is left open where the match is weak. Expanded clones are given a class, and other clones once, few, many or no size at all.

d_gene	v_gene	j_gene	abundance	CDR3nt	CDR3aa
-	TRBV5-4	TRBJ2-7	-	TGTGCCAGCAGCTTGCCGGGGACAACCTACGAGCAGTACTTC	CASSLPGTTYEQYF
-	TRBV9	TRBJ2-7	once	TGTGCCAGCAGCGTAGCTTACAGGTCCGAGCAGTACTTC	CASSVAYRSEQYF
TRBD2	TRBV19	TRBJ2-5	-	TGTGCCAGTAACCACTTCGGGACTAGCGGTAAAGAGACCCAGTACTTC	CASNHFGTSGKETQYF
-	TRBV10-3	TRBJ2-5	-	TGTGCCATCAGCCAACGGGATGCCCAAGAGACCCAGTACTTC	CAISQRDAQETQYF
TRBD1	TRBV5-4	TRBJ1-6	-	TGTGCCAGCAGCTCCCCGGGGGACAGGGTCTCACCCCTCCACTTT	CASSSPGDRVSPLHF
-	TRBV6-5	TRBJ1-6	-	TGTGCCAGCACCCCGGACAGAACTCTAAATTCACCCCTCCACTTT	CASTPDRTLNSPLHF
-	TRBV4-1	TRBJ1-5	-	TGCGCCAGCAGCCAAGATGGAACAGGTAGCAATCAGCCCCAGCATTTT	CASSQDGTGSNQPQHF
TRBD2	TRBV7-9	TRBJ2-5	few	TGTGCCAGCAGCTTAGACCGTTCTAGCGGGGATTACCAAGAGACCCAGTACTTC	CASSLDRSSGDYQETQYF
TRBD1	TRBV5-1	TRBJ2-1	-	TGCGCCAGCAGTTCCGAGGGGACAGGCCGGAATGAGCAGTTCTTC	CASSSEGTGRNEQFF
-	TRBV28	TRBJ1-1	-	TGTGCCAGCAGGGAAACGGGGAACACTGAAGCTTTCTTT	CASRETGNTEAFF